What follows describes a single T cell receptor beta chain. TCRdb recomputed calls from the RT-PCR reads with MiXCR, one row per CDR3 protein. The sample records more than 550,000 distinct CDR3 sequences, 12% to 15% being singletons. Sequenced input: memory CD4+ T cells from blood. This receptor was taken from a female donor in good health, serving as a healthy control.

CDR3 nucleotides: TGCAGTGCTCCGACCGGGACAGCGAACACTGAAGCTTTCTTT. Protein sequence: CSAPTGTANTEAFF. The gene calls are TRBV20-1 and TRBJ1-1, with 7 bases aligning to TRBD1. CDR3 length equals 14 residues. Trimming at V came to 5 bases and at J to 1 base, leaving 7 bases not matched to a gene. CDR1 and CDR2 from the germline V gene are DFQATT and SNEGSKA (reference sequence).